These 25 T cell receptor beta chains were all obtained from the same sample, sequenced in a study of blood T cell repertoires in COVID-19. Profiled with immunoSEQ multiplex PCR; TCRdb holds only in-frame clones, not every one. Here the sample spans around 300,000 clones, 85% to 90% being singletons. The specimen sequenced was peripheral blood. Receptors originate from a middle-aged woman with COVID-19, enrolled during active disease.

The chain employs TRBV2 and TRBJ1-5; tentative D call: TRBD1 (5 bases). The CDR3 runs 15 residues. Trimming shortened V by 2 bases and J by 9 bases, and 17 bases separated the two germline ends. Germline CDR1 is SNHLY and CDR2 is FYNNEI. DNA of the CDR3: TGTGCCAGCAGTGAAATGATACGGGGACTTGCGCCCCAGCATTTT. Translation: CASSEMIRGLAPQHF. The full variable domain, completed using reference TRBV2 and TRBJ1-5, is EPEVTQTPSHQVTQMGQEVILRCVPISNHLYFYWYRQILGQKVEFLVSFYNNEISEKSEIFDDQFSVERPDGSNFTLKIRSTKLEDSAMYFCASSEMIRGLAPQHFGDGTRLSIL.

To note about this clone: In the same sample, other DNA sequences code for this CDR3. The rearrangement uses TRBV7-9 and TRBJ2-1; weak D call: TRBD2 (5 bases). Trimming stripped 5 bases from V and 7 bases from J, with 9 bases between. The length of the CDR3 is 12 residues. Germline V gene data show CDR1 as SEHNR and CDR2 as FQNEAQ (reference sequence). The CDR3 sequence is CASSVKRNEQFF. CDR3 DNA: TGTGCCAGCAGCGTCAAGCGGAATGAGCAGTTCTTC.

This chain links TRBV3-1 (or the pseudogene TRBV3-2) with TRBJ1-1, with 8 bases fitting TRBD1. The CDR3 length is 13 residues. V was pared by 10 bases and J by 6 bases, with 10 bases of the junction left unmatched. Looked up from germline, CDR1 is LGHDT and CDR2 is YNNKEL (reference sequence). The CDR3: CAISNRGGSEAFF. The DNA of the CDR3 is TGTGCCATTTCGAACAGGGGGGGTTCTGAAGCTTTCTTT.

The chain joins TRBV12-5 to TRBJ1-2; D remains unclear. The CDR3 consists of 13 residues. Germline-derived CDR1 and CDR2 are LGHNT and FRNRAP. Trimming took off 2 bases at V and 8 bases at J, with 12 bases between the two ends. CDR3 sequence: CASGLPRGWGYTF. The CDR3 nucleotides are TGTGCTAGTGGTTTGCCCCGCGGGTGGGGCTACACCTTC.

The chain carries TRBV27 and TRBJ2-3; the match to TRBD1 covers 9 bases. CDR1 MNHEY and CDR2 SMNVEV come from the germline V gene (reference sequence). CDR3 length: 15 amino acids. The trim removed 5 bases at V and 2 bases at J, leaving 5 bases unmatched. The DNA of the CDR3 is TGTGCCAGCAGTCGACGGGACAGGGCCACAGATACGCAGTATTTT. Translating it yields CASSRRDRATDTQYF.

The gene calls are TRBV28 and TRBJ2-7; D possibly corresponds to TRBD1 (5 bases). CDR3 length equals 14 residues. Germline V gene data show CDR1 as MDHEN and CDR2 as SYDVKM. V lost 3 bases to trimming and J lost 5 bases, with 14 bases between them. CDR3 protein: CASSFLRTNDEQYF. The CDR3, as DNA: TGTGCCAGCAGTTTCCTTCGGACAAACGACGAGCAGTACTTC.

The chain has TRBV7-8 and TRBJ2-1, with 7 bases fitting TRBD2. The J segment lost 7 bases and the V segment lost 3 bases, leaving 6 bases of the junction unmatched. This CDR3 has 14 residues. Germline-derived CDR1 and CDR2 are SGHVS and FQNEAQ. CDR3 in DNA: TGTGCCAGCAGCTTGGGCGGGAGCGTAAATGAGCAGTTCTTC. This translates into CASSLGGSVNEQFF.

V gene TRBV7-9 combines with J gene TRBJ2-5; D is perhaps TRBD2 (5 bases). Germline CDR1 reads SEHNR; CDR2 reads FQNEAQ (reference sequence). CDR3 length: 14 amino acids. Trimming stripped 3 bases from V and 1 base from J, with 9 bases between. CDR3 region: CASSLRVLQETQYF. CDR3 DNA: TGTGCCAGCAGCTTGAGGGTTCTCCAAGAGACCCAGTACTTC.

The V and J genes are TRBV19 and TRBJ2-6, with TRBD2 matching 7 bases. The ends lost 3 bases at V and 1 base at J; junction bases unmatched: 6. Germline CDR1 LNHDA, CDR2 SQIVND (reference sequence). The CDR3 is 17 residues long. CDR3 sequence reads: CASSIWGGSSGANVLTF. The CDR3 DNA sequence: TGTGCCAGTAGTATTTGGGGGGGGTCTTCTGGGGCCAACGTCCTGACTTTC.

The gene calls are TRBV15 and TRBJ2-7, with 8 positions matching TRBD1. Trimming removed 0 bases from V and 5 bases from J; junction bases left unmatched: 6. CDR3 length equals 15 residues. Germline CDR1 LNHNV, CDR2 YYDKDF (reference sequence). The CDR3 coding sequence is TGTGCCACCAGCAGAGATATGCAGGGGGCCGACGAGCAGTACTTC. It codes for CATSRDMQGADEQYF. Looking up the rest from reference TRBV15 and TRBJ2-7 gives the full variable domain: DAMVIQNPRYQVTQFGKPVTLSCSQTLNHNVMYWYQQKSSQAPKLLFHYYDKDFNNEADTPDNFQSRRPNTSFCFLDIRSPGLGDTAMYLCATSRDMQGADEQYFGPGTRLTVT.

The chain couples TRBV30 to TRBJ2-1; D perhaps matches TRBD2 (6 bases). V shed 5 bases and J shed 3 bases, with 14 bases lying between them. The germline V gene has CDR1 GTSNPN and CDR2 SVGIG (reference sequence). The CDR3 contains 14 residues. The CDR3 reads CAWRKGGGYNEQFF. CDR3 sequence (DNA): TGTGCCTGGCGGAAGGGAGGTGGCTACAATGAGCAGTTCTTC.

The chain is built from TRBV5-1 and TRBJ1-3; no reliable D call. The CDR3 has 15 amino acids. Germline V CDR1 and CDR2: SGHRS, YFSETQ. The V end lost 3 bases, the J end lost 0 bases, and 10 bases lay between the germline ends. The CDR3 loop is CASSSGSLSGNTIYF. The CDR3 region has the DNA TGCGCCAGCAGCTCCGGTAGCCTCTCTGGAAACACCATATATTTT.

The V gene is TRBV10-2, the J gene TRBJ1-1, with 7 bases lining up with TRBD1. This CDR3 is built from 14 residues. CDR1 and CDR2 (germline): WSHSY, SAAADI. J lost 11 bases, V lost 0 bases, and 9 bases had no gene match. The CDR3 loop is CASSESRGMGVAFF. The CDR3 DNA follows: TGCGCCAGCAGTGAGTCCAGGGGGATGGGGGTTGCTTTCTTT.

The rearrangement joins TRBV5-6 to TRBJ2-3, with 10 bases fitting TRBD2. V lost 0 bases and J lost 7; bases outside the gene matches: 8. The CDR3 loop spans 16 amino acids. CDR1 and CDR2 (germline): SGHDT, YYEEEE. The CDR3 loop reads CASSLAASGSIYTQYF. Here the CDR3 DNA reads TGTGCCAGCAGCTTGGCGGCTAGCGGGAGTATATATACGCAGTATTTT.

This chain uses TRBV30 with TRBJ2-3; D is unresolved. Germline V gene data show CDR1 as GTSNPN and CDR2 as SVGIG (reference sequence). This CDR3 comprises 15 residues. V lost 0 bases to trimming and J lost 0 bases, with 10 bases between them. CDR3: CAWSVEIISTDTQYF. The CDR3, as DNA: TGTGCCTGGAGTGTTGAGATTATTAGCACAGATACGCAGTATTTT.

The chain recombines TRBV6-5 with TRBJ1-6; maybe TRBD1 (5 bases). This CDR3 spans 13 amino acids. Trimming took off 3 bases at V and 10 bases at J, with 10 bases between the two ends. The germline gives CDR1 MNHEY, CDR2 SVGAGI. CDR3 residues: CASSYLKGSPLHF. CDR3 coding DNA: TGTGCCAGCAGTTATCTTAAGGGGTCACCCCTCCACTTT.

The chain is built from TRBV4-3 and TRBJ2-5; 8 nucleotides match TRBD2. V shed 1 base, J shed 4 bases, and the junction held 8 bases outside the gene matches. The CDR3 spans 16 residues. Germline CDR1 reads LGHNA; CDR2 reads YSLEER. The CDR3 is CASSQGRGGVGETQYF. The CDR3 DNA reads as TGCGCCAGCAGCCAAGGACGGGGGGGGGTTGGAGAGACCCAGTACTTC.

As to this clone: The sample has other DNA sequences that encode this CDR3 too. This chain joins TRBV30 and TRBJ1-1; tentative D call: TRBD1 (5 bases). The ends were cut back, 0 bases at V and 2 bases at J, with 7 bases in the middle. There are 13 residues in the CDR3. In germline, CDR1 is GTSNPN, CDR2 SVGIG (reference sequence). The CDR3 sequence is CAWSVGLNTEAFF. In DNA, the CDR3 is TGTGCCTGGAGTGTGGGACTCAACACTGAAGCTTTCTTT.

The V call is TRBV7-9, the J call TRBJ2-5; TRBD2 might be the D (5 bases). In germline, CDR1 is SEHNR, CDR2 FQNEAQ (reference sequence). The CDR3 length is 15 residues. The ends were cut back, 6 bases at V and 4 bases at J, with 18 bases in the middle. The CDR3 sequence: CASSSSTAGPETQYF. CDR3 coding DNA: TGTGCCAGCAGTTCCTCCACTGCGGGCCCAGAGACCCAGTACTTC.

This chain connects TRBV28 to TRBJ1-3; unclear D gene. Germline CDR1 reads MDHEN; CDR2 reads SYDVKM. This CDR3 region has 15 residues. Trimming removed 3 bases from V and 0 bases from J, with 9 bases in between. The DNA for the CDR3 is TGTGCCAGCAGTTTTTCAGTACACTCTGGAAACACCATATATTTT. The encoded protein is CASSFSVHSGNTIYF.

The chain is built from TRBV28 and TRBJ2-5; TRBD2 agrees at 7 bases. After removal of 5 bases from V and 0 bases from J, the junction contained 15 bases not matched to a gene. This CDR3 is built from 18 residues. Germline loops: CDR1 MDHEN, CDR2 SYDVKM. The DNA for the CDR3 is TGTGCCAGCAGTCCTCGGTTCGGGAGGAAAATGTACCAAGAGACCCAGTACTTC. It encodes CASSPRFGRKMYQETQYF. Based on the CDR3 plus reference TRBV28 and TRBJ2-5, the full variable domain is DVKVTQSSRYLVKRTGEKVFLECVQDMDHENMFWYRQDPGLGLRLIYFSYDVKMKEKGDIPEGYSVSREKKERFSLILESASTNQTSMYLCASSPRFGRKMYQETQYFGPGTRLLVL.

V and J are TRBV9 and TRBJ1-4; D possibly corresponds to TRBD1 (5 bases). Germline-derived CDR1 and CDR2 are SGDLS and YYNGEE. This CDR3 has 14 residues. The V end was cut by 0 bases, the J end by 4 bases, with 7 bases between. CDR3 DNA: TGTGCCAGCAGCGTAGGACAGCTTAATGAAAAACTGTTTTTT. It specifies CASSVGQLNEKLFF.

The genes are TRBV7-9 and TRBJ1-1; D is possibly TRBD1 (5 bases). Germline CDR1 and CDR2: SEHNR and FQNEAQ (reference sequence). This CDR3 spans 16 amino acids. Between the trimmed V and J ends, which lost 5 bases and 2 bases, there was a span of 18 bases. CDR3 nucleotide sequence: TGTGCCAGCAGCCCGGTTGGGGCCTTACCCAACACTGAAGCTTTCTTT. This sequence encodes CASSPVGALPNTEAFF.

This clone was counted between two and nine times. The CDR3 loop is CASSSRGVQETQYF. In DNA, the CDR3 is TGTGCCAGCAGCTCGCGGGGGGTCCAAGAGACCCAGTACTTC. The chain combines TRBV6-2 or TRBV6-3 with TRBJ2-5, with 8 bases identical to TRBD2. The CDR3 is made up of 14 amino acids. V dropped 6 bases and J dropped 1; count of bases not matched to a gene: 4. The germline V gene encodes CDR1 MNHEY and CDR2 SVGEGT.

J is TRBJ2-7 and V is TRBV4-3; tentatively, D is TRBD1 (5 bases). Trimming pared 0 bases from V and 2 bases from J, leaving 11 bases between. The length of the CDR3 is 15 residues. Germline V CDR1 and CDR2: LGHNA, YSLEER. Here the CDR3 DNA reads TGCGCCAGCAGCCAAGACTTGGTCAGGGCCTACGAGCAGTACTTC. Its protein product is CASSQDLVRAYEQYF.